The source of this TCR beta chain is a study of cytomegalovirus exposure and HLA in healthy donors (TCRdb year 2017). About the full investigation: An earlier analysis of some 500 of the donors reported about 250 Gb of sequence data and about 100 million unique TCR beta sequences from about 200 million T cells. An early release covering some 640 HLA-typed donors comprised about 300 gigabases of sequencing data and around 85 million unique TCR sequences. The genetic ancestry cluster associated with self-reported Caucasian donors included 81% of the 300 to 400 genotyped donors. The study was designed to test whether signatures of past pathogen exposure could be identified by cataloging public T cell receptors. The T cell repertoires of under 700 subjects were profiled by immunosequencing and related to cytomegalovirus serostatus. In addition to the first cohort of approximately 670 subjects, a separate validation cohort of some 120 different subjects was used. To predict cytomegalovirus infection status, the study brought together high-throughput TCR immunosequencing, statistical association of individual TCRs with disease status, and machine learning. In a later analysis, previously published TCR beta repertoires from 600 to 850 donors were re-analyzed and high-resolution HLA genotyping was added so that TCR occurrence patterns could be studied. Rather than using new phenotypic data, the later analysis identified candidate immune exposures from TCR beta sequences and from how often those sequences occurred across donors. An earlier analysis of roughly 600 of the donors used high-throughput TCR beta sequencing to judge whether each TCR beta V gene segment behaved as functional or pseudogenic. Alongside the repertoire data, information on donor age, sex, ethnicity and CMV serostatus was compiled. Genome-wide SNP genotypes for about 65% of the 666 donors were used in a later genetic analysis, which treated that subset as a discovery cohort. All discovery cohort repertoires had been generated on a single sequencing platform. Both class I and class II loci were covered by HLA typing, at four-digit resolution. The number of typed donors differed by locus: about 629-630 for A, B, C, DRB1 and DQB1; some 500 for DQA1; over 600 for DPA1; and roughly 470 for DPB1. Because of strong linkage in the cohort, roughly 5 DR-DQ haplotypes were treated as single units for association and clustering. On average, roughly 200,000 unique TCR beta nucleotide sequences were sequenced per donor among a few hundred genotyped donors of the cohort, with about 19% of those sequences being non-productive. Beyond this particular receptor, the publication reports: A later analysis reported that several top co-occurrence clusters appeared linked to parvovirus B19, influenza, CMV and Epstein-Barr virus. In a later genetic analysis, a missense DCLRE1C variant was associated with V-gene and J-gene trimming of TCR beta chains, and the association was replicated in an independent cohort. Linkage disequilibrium might explain the correlated functional status among segregating V segments, but an unknown experimental factor could not be excluded. A few of the identified cytomegalovirus-associated TCR beta chains were confirmed in vitro to be specific for cytomegalovirus antigens. Only TCR beta chains were sequenced in this cohort, and the absence of alpha or paired-chain data limited detectable features. The earlier analysis of fewer than 750 of the donors excluded fewer than 20 rarely observed V segments, including chromosome 9 orphons, because counts were too low. Cytomegalovirus status was reported to be diagnosed by the classifier with high specificity and sensitivity in both the original and validation cohorts. In a later analysis, the rate of TCR association differed among HLA loci, with DRB1 alleles having the most associated TCRs and HLA-C alleles having the fewest. While some public TCRs were present in many individuals, most TCR sequences turned up only very rarely across donors. In a later analysis, HLA-associated TCR beta chains were found to be more clonally expanded and to have lower generation probabilities than equally common non-associated chains. Some IMGT-functional V segments, including TRBV6-2 and TRBV6-3, could not be told apart with the 87-base-pair reads, so those segments were excluded. A further reported finding was that TCR beta sequences accurately predicted the HLA-A and HLA-B alleles for most subjects in the first cohort. Assigning TCR associations to individual alleles was difficult when HLA alleles, especially DR and DQ, strongly co-occurred. In an earlier analysis of some 500 of the donors, most TCR beta V segments appeared in productive rearrangements about 87% or about 30% of the time, broadly matching IMGT annotations. A later analysis found that most CMV-associated TCR beta chains appeared HLA-restricted, with HLA associations seemingly driven largely by CMV exposure. It was suggested by the authors that the approach could potentially be generalized to other disease states and immunological phenotypes. Because HLA typing was unavailable for some donors at each locus, only the typed subset was used in association tests. Sequencing depth was assumed to be roughly uniform across donors in the presence/absence analyses, though that assumption may not hold. According to a later genetic analysis, donors in an Asian-associated ancestry cluster had fewer N-insertions in productive TCRs than the approximately 630-donor mean. A later analysis associated about 17,000 TCR beta sequences with specific HLA alleles at a false discovery rate of 0.05. CMV serostatus was the only immune exposure information available for the cohort. The study gave a list of under 200 TCR beta chains associated with cytomegalovirus. A cluster of highly shared sequence variants was judged likely to be a technical artifact of the sequencing pipeline.

The CDR3 contains 14 residues, cysteine and phenylalanine counted. Solely the CDR3 DNA is kept, with 42 bases framed from the first base. Based on the germline V gene (reference sequence), the CDR1 and CDR2 sequences are MNHNY and SVGAGI. Trimming at the junction amounts to 7 bases on V and 2 bases on J, and the germline ends lie 15 bases apart. A word on this clone: Its recognized antigen is unknown. Base quality data are lacking; no much larger clone is found one base away.

The cohort consisted of 650 to 850 healthy bone marrow donors. All cohort members were sampled while nominally healthy, although unrecorded immune exposures were likely present. The donor was CMV seropositive and was included in the group of 270 or so seropositive cohort members. Every donor gave a peripheral blood sample, and the peripheral blood mononuclear cells from that sample were used for TCR beta sequencing. The Qiagen DNeasy Blood Extraction Kit was used to extract genomic DNA from the blood cell samples. The method behind the library was the immunoSEQ multiplex PCR assay. A mixture of 60 forward primers for TCR Vbeta segments and 13 reverse primers for TCR Jbeta segments was used in the multiplex PCR. The CDR3 region of rearranged TCR beta genes was amplified from genomic DNA by a multiplex PCR assay. Amplified TCR beta libraries were sequenced as 87-base-pair reads on the Illumina HiSeq System. For the original study's pipeline: A later analysis tallied tens of millions of unique TCR beta chains across the approximately 670 repertoires, and 10 million to 11 million of those chains were shared by two or more donors. A nearest-neighbor algorithm error-corrected the raw reads and collapsed the reads into unique sequences, merging closely related sequences to remove PCR and sequencing errors. V, D and J gene segments were assigned by aligning CDR3 sequences to IMGT reference sequences. For a sequence to be retained, a match of at least six nucleotides to both a V gene segment and a J gene segment was required. Rearrangements were classified as productive when the CDR3 lacked stop codons and remained in frame with V and J, and all other rearrangements were classified as non-productive. Following IMGT convention, CDR3 was defined as the stretch from the second conserved V-encoded cysteine to the conserved J-encoded phenylalanine. The earlier analysis of fewer than 750 of the donors excluded sequences that lacked an unambiguous match to a single V gene segment. An earlier analysis of roughly 590 of the donors called V segments functional above 56.7% productive rearrangements and segregating when the between-donor standard deviation exceeded 5%. A statistical classification framework was built to diagnose cytomegalovirus status from the catalog of TCR beta chain sequences. V and J gene assignment, in a later analysis, came from comparing TCR nucleotide sequences with IMGT/GENE-DB human TR gene sequences. Using the TCRdist pipeline, a later analysis assigned CDR3 sequences along with most-parsimonious VDJ recombination scenarios. In a later analysis, each TCR beta chain was defined by its CDR3 amino acid sequence together with its V-gene family, and reads without a unique V-gene family were excluded. To address suspected cross-contamination and a sequencing artifact, a later analysis removed 450 to 700 highly shared, low-generation-probability nucleotide sequences. In a later analysis, a clonal expansion index for each public chain was calculated from normalized within-repertoire ranks of inferred template counts. In a later analysis, generation probabilities were computed using a VDJ recombination model fitted to out-of-frame rearrangements, and the results were checked against IGoR. In a later analysis, TCR-TCR, TCR-HLA and TCR-CMV co-occurrence was scored with hypergeometric tests, and a repertoire-size bias correction was applied to TCR pairs. False discovery rates were estimated in a later analysis by permuting HLA or CMV assignments 20 times. In a later analysis, co-occurring TCRs were grouped using DBSCAN, and TCRdist sequence similarity was added for clustering within HLA-allele-positive subsets. Repertoires with fewer than 30,000 or more than 120,000 public chains were left out of co-occurrence clustering, as were several repertoires with anomalous nucleotide sharing. The immuneACCESS repertoire file appears here via TCRdb, limited to in-frame rearrangements. These files lack a portion of the clones; in checked studies, under half of the deficit traces to unresolved V genes, and the cause of the others is not known. From that table come the V and J calls and clone size; the DNA was used to work out D and trimming. Within this sample are 160,000 or so clones, with over 80% of them counted one time only. Of the sample, over 4% is held by the ten largest clones.

This sequence originates from a man aged 50 to 60 in good health and CMV-seropositive. The rearranged chain carries TRBV6-6 and TRBJ2-7, and the D gene may be TRBD1, 6 bases matching. The material sequenced was PBMCs. Read as DNA, the sequence is TGTGCCAGCACCGTGACAGGAAGTCCCTACGAGCAGTACTTC. Protein translation: CASTVTGSPYEQYF.